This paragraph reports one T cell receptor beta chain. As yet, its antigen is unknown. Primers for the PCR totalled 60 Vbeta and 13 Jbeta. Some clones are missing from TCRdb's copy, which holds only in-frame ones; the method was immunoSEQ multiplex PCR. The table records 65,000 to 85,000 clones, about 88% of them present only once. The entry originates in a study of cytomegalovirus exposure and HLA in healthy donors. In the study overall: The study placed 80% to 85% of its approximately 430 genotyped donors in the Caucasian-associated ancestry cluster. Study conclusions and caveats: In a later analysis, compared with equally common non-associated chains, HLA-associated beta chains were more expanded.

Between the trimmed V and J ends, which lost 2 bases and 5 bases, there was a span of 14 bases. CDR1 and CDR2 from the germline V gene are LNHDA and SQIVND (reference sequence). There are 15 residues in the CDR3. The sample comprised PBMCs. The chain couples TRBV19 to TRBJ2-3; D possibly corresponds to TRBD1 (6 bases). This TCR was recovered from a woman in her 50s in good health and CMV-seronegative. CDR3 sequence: CASSILGAHRDTQYF. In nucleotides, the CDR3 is TGTGCCAGTAGTATATTGGGGGCGCATAGAGATACGCAGTATTTT.